Listed below are T cell receptor beta chains from one sample, sequenced in a study of cytomegalovirus exposure and HLA in healthy donors. Some clones are missing from TCRdb's copy, which holds only in-frame ones; the method was immunoSEQ multiplex PCR. The sample consists of roughly 150,000 clones, 60% to 80% of them appearing once. The source material was PBMCs. Every receptor here comes from a male donor in good health and CMV-seronegative. The CDR3 runs from the conserved cysteine through the conserved F or W. A D gene is named only where the DNA matches it firmly. The size field is filled for only some rows; it gives once, few, many or a size class.

d_gene	abundance	v_gene	j_gene	CDR3nt	CDR3aa
TRBD1	few	TRBV6-1	TRBJ1-1	TGTGCCAGCAGTGTGAGGGGGCAGAACACTGAAGCTTTCTTT	CASSVRGQNTEAFF
NA	NA	TRBV15	TRBJ2-7	TGTGCCACCAGCTCCCTACCTGCCAACCGTCACGAGCAGTACTTC	CATSSLPANRHEQYF
NA	NA	TRBV30	TRBJ1-6	TGTGCCTGGAGTGTACCAGGGAGGAATTCACCCCTCCACTTT	CAWSVPGRNSPLHF
TRBD1	NA	TRBV27	TRBJ1-1	TGTGCCAGCGGCCGACAGGGGAACACTGAAGCTTTCTTT	CASGRQGNTEAFF
NA	NA	TRBV27	TRBJ1-5	TGTGCCAGCAGCAGAGGGGGATCGGGACAGCCCCAGCATTTT	CASSRGGSGQPQHF
TRBD1	once	TRBV6-8	TRBJ2-7	TGTGCCAGCAGTCTATGTGACAGGGGGCTATTATACGAGCAGTACTTC	CASSLCDRGLLYEQYF
TRBD2	NA	TRBV6-5	TRBJ2-1	TGTGCCACCTCGGTGCTAGCGGGGGGGGATGAGCAGTTCTTC	CATSVLAGGDEQFF
TRBD1	NA	TRBV7-9	TRBJ2-7	TGTTCCAGCAGCGTGACAGGGCCCTACGAGCAGTACTTC	CSSSVTGPYEQYF
NA	NA	TRBV7-2	TRBJ1-5	TGTGCCAGCAGCCTACAGGAACGGCAGCCCCAGCATTTT	CASSLQERQPQHF
TRBD1	NA	TRBV7-2	TRBJ2-7	TGTGCCAGCACCTCGGGACAGGCCTACGAGCAGTACTTC	CASTSGQAYEQYF
TRBD2	NA	TRBV5-1	TRBJ2-5	TGCGCCAGCAGTAGTAGCGGGGCGTACCAAGAGACCCAGTACTTC	CASSSSGAYQETQYF
NA	NA	TRBV10-3	TRBJ1-1	TGTGCCATCAGGAGAGCCTTGAACACTGAAGCTTTCTTT	CAIRRALNTEAFF
TRBD2	NA	TRBV2	TRBJ2-1	TGTGCCAGCAGTGAAGAGACTAGCGGGAGTAATGAGCAGTTCTTC	CASSEETSGSNEQFF
NA	few	TRBV5-1	TRBJ1-2	TGCGCCAGCAGCTTGGACTCGTTGTCTGGTGGCTACACCTTC	CASSLDSLSGGYTF
NA	NA	TRBV7-7	TRBJ1-2	TGTGCCAGCAGCCTAGTTAGGGGTAAATCCAGGGCGGTCCCCCCCTGGACGACCTTC	CASSLVRGKSRAVPPWTTF
TRBD2	NA	TRBV19	TRBJ2-1	TGTGCCAGTAGGGGAGGGCCCTACAATGAGCAGTTCTTC	CASRGGPYNEQFF
TRBD1	NA	TRBV6-1	TRBJ1-2	TGTGCCAGCAGAGGGACAGGGATCTATGGCTACACCTTC	CASRGTGIYGYTF
TRBD1	NA	TRBV2	TRBJ2-7	TGTGCCAGCAGTGACTTGGACAGGGTGTCCGAGCAGTACTTC	CASSDLDRVSEQYF
NA	NA	TRBV5-6	TRBJ1-2	TGTGCCAGCAGCTTGGGTCCAGGGGCTTACTATGGCTACACCTTC	CASSLGPGAYYGYTF
NA	NA	TRBV5-8	TRBJ2-7	TGTGCCAGCAGCTTGGTTTCACTTAGCTCCTACGAGCAGTACTTC	CASSLVSLSSYEQYF
NA	NA	TRBV10-3	TRBJ2-7	TGTGCCATGAGAGGGGGGGCGCAATCGCACGAGCAGTACTTC	CAMRGGAQSHEQYF